The 17 T cell receptor beta chains given below trace back to one sample, sequenced in a study of molecular identifiers for immune sequencing clone quantification. From the PCR reads, TCRdb called clonotypes with MiXCR, one entry per CDR3 protein. Of roughly 320,000 distinct CDR3 sequences in the sample, about a quarter are singletons; the top ten hold 0.74%. The sequenced sample consisted of naive CD8+ T cells from blood, with Jurkat cell RNA spiked in. This sample's subset: FACS-sorted CD8+CD4-CCR7+CD45RA+ naive T cells. The source is a human donor in good health. Some libraries in this study had Jurkat cell RNA spiked in.

In regard to this clonotype: A much more abundant neighbour one base away suggests this may be a read error. The chain recombines TRBV5-6 with TRBJ1-5; a possible D gene is TRBD1 (5 bases). V dropped 0 bases and J dropped 3 bases, with 10 bases sitting between them. CDR3 length equals 15 residues. The germline V gene has CDR1 SGHDT and CDR2 YYEEEE. The CDR3 sequence: CASSLGGPNNQPQHF. The CDR3 DNA is TGTGCCAGCAGCTTGGGGGGCCCTAACAATCAGCCCCAGCATTTT. Looking up the rest from reference TRBV5-6 and TRBJ1-5 gives the full variable domain: DAGVTQSPTHLIKTRGQQVTLRCSPKSGHDTVSWYQQALGQGPQFIFQYYEEEERQRGNFPDRFSGHQFPNYSSELNVNALLLGDSALYLCASSLGGPNNQPQHFGDGTRLSIL.

Regarding this clonotype: This clone may be a read error of a much larger clone one base away. The final CDR3 position lacks the conserved phenylalanine or tryptophan, pointing to a likely read error. The chain is built from TRBV7-2 and TRBJ1-1; tentatively, D is TRBD1 (6 bases). The CDR3 contains 14 residues. In germline, CDR1 is SGHTA, CDR2 FQGNSA. Between the trimmed V and J ends, which lost 3 bases and 3 bases, there was a span of 11 bases. The CDR3 loop reads CASSFNRDDTEAFL. The CDR3 DNA is TGTGCCAGCAGCTTTAACAGGGACGACACTGAAGCTTTCCTT.

This clonotype has more than one count but fewer than ten. The chain links TRBV27 to TRBJ1-5; D not certain. The CDR3 has 14 amino acids. Germline V gives CDR1 MNHEY, CDR2 SMNVEV (reference sequence). V lost 5 bases and J lost 5, with 13 bases in between. CDR3 loop: CASSPIETYQPQHF. Written as DNA, the CDR3 is TGTGCCAGCAGTCCTATTGAGACGTATCAGCCCCAGCATTTT.

Worth noting for this clonotype: A much larger clone is a single base away; this may be a read error. The final CDR3 position lacks the conserved phenylalanine or tryptophan, pointing to a likely read error. V is TRBV27 and J is TRBJ1-2; possibly TRBD1 for D (6 bases). CDR1 MNHEY and CDR2 SMNVEV come from the germline V gene (reference sequence). The V end lost 5 bases, the J end lost 4 bases, and 11 bases lay between the germline ends. CDR3 length equals 13 residues. The CDR3 region is CASSPGVSYGYTL. CDR3 sequence (DNA): TGTGCCAGCAGTCCAGGGGTTTCCTATGGCTACACCCTC.

Only a few counts were recorded for this clonotype. The gene calls are TRBV19 and TRBJ1-2; TRBD1 matches 10 bases. V was clipped by 6 bases and J by 4 bases; unmatched bases: 5. There are 14 residues in the CDR3. Looked up from germline, CDR1 is LNHDA and CDR2 is SQIVND (reference sequence). The CDR3 region has the DNA TGTGCCAGTAGGTGGACAGGGGGAAGCTATGGCTACACCTTC. It encodes CASRWTGGSYGYTF.

The count of this clonotype is one. The chain is built from TRBV7-9 and TRBJ2-3, with TRBD2 as a possible D gene (5 bases). The V and J ends lost 1 base and 4 bases respectively, with 15 bases between them. This CDR3 contains 16 residues. Germline V gene sequence: CDR1 SEHNR, CDR2 FQNEAQ (reference sequence). For the CDR3, the DNA is TGTGCCAGCAGCTTAGGGGTTAGCGACGGCGCAGATACGCAGTATTTT. This codes for CASSLGVSDGADTQYF.

This clonotype was recorded at least ten times. V is TRBV28 and J is TRBJ2-5, with 14 positions matching TRBD2. The CDR3 runs 19 residues. Germline CDR1 MDHEN, CDR2 SYDVKM. V was pared by 3 bases and J by 4 bases, with 13 bases of the junction left unmatched. The CDR3, as DNA: TGTGCCAGCAGTTTCCCCATAAACCCGGGACTAGCGGGAGTAGAGACCCAGTACTTC. Translating gives CASSFPINPGLAGVETQYF.

In the case of this clonotype: Since a much larger clone is just one base distant, this may be a read error. The chain carries TRBV2 and TRBJ2-3; 12 bases line up with TRBD2. Germline V gene sequence: CDR1 SNHLY, CDR2 FYNNEI. CDR3 length: 16 amino acids. The trim removed 6 bases at V and 3 bases at J, leaving 7 bases unmatched. The CDR3 DNA sequence: TGTGCCAGCAGAGGGAGACTAGCGGGAGCAACAGATACGCAGTATTTT. This encodes CASRGRLAGATDTQYF.

This clonotype appeared many times. J is TRBJ1-4 and V is TRBV9; D is possibly TRBD1 (5 bases). V was cut by 6 bases and J by 8 bases, with 14 bases left in between. The CDR3 consists of 13 residues. The germline V gene encodes CDR1 SGDLS and CDR2 YYNGEE. The CDR3 DNA follows: TGTGCCAGCACCGGACATGGTGAGGAAAAACTGTTTTTT. Its translation: CASTGHGEEKLFF.

This clonotype was seen many times. CDR3 nucleotide sequence: TGTGCCAGCTTATTAGCGGGAGGGCCTAATGAGCAGTTCTTC. It yields the protein CASLLAGGPNEQFF. V and J are TRBV3-1 and TRBJ2-1; 11 bases fit TRBD2. This CDR3 is 14 amino acids long. Germline V gives CDR1 LGHDT, CDR2 YNNKEL (reference sequence). Trimming cost V 8 bases and J 7 bases; bases outside gene matches: 7.

Notes on this clonotype: It is likely a read error, because the conserved phenylalanine at the end of the CDR3 is missing. V usage is TRBV30 and J usage is TRBJ2-5, with 7 positions matching TRBD1. In germline, CDR1 is GTSNPN, CDR2 SVGIG (reference sequence). The CDR3 has 15 amino acids. V was clipped by 4 bases and J by 1 base; unmatched bases: 9. The CDR3 bases are TGTGCCTGGAACTCCGGGACAGTCTTCCAAGAGACCCAGTACTCC. This translates into CAWNSGTVFQETQYS.

The CDR3, as DNA: TGTGCCAGTAGCCCATTAACAGCTGCCGAGCAGTACTTC. This codes for CASSPLTAAEQYF. This chain connects TRBV19 to TRBJ2-7; D is unclear. This CDR3 contains 13 residues. CDR1 and CDR2 (germline): LNHDA, SQIVND (reference sequence). V shed 6 bases and J shed 6 bases, with 15 bases lying between them.

At least ten counts were recorded for this clonotype. V gene TRBV28 combines with J gene TRBJ2-7, with 9 positions matching TRBD1. The CDR3 consists of 14 residues. V lost 8 bases and J lost 3; bases outside the gene matches: 8. CDR1 is MDHEN, CDR2 SYDVKM, per germline. Here the CDR3 reads CASEPPGQGYEQYF. DNA for the CDR3: TGTGCCAGCGAGCCCCCGGGACAGGGCTACGAGCAGTACTTC.

The chain links TRBV21-1 to TRBJ1-1; TRBD1, the table's D call, lacks a check against the DNA. TRBV21-1 is termed a pseudogene. The CDR3 runs to 14 residues. Here the CDR3 reads CASIQRTWGRPAFF. The CDR3 DNA reads as TGTGCCAGCATCCAAAGGACGTGGGGGCGTCCAGCTTTCTTT.

This clonotype was seen only once. The rearrangement joins TRBV4-1 to TRBJ2-7; the D gene is possibly TRBD1 (6 bases). The CDR3 contains 15 residues. Trimming took off 3 bases at V and 0 bases at J, with 12 bases between the two ends. Germline assignment: CDR1 MGHRA and CDR2 YSYEKL. In nucleotides, the CDR3 is TGCGCCAGCAGCCACGGGACACAGGGCTCCTACGAGCAGTACTTC. Its protein is CASSHGTQGSYEQYF.

The chain uses TRBV4-3 and TRBJ2-3, with TRBD2 matching over 8 bases. Germline CDR1 LGHNA, CDR2 YSLEER. Unmatched junction bases numbered 1, after V lost 0 bases and J lost 2 bases. This CDR3 is built from 15 residues. The DNA for the CDR3 is TGCGCCAGCAGCCAAGACGGGAGGGCCACAGATACGCAGTATTTT. Translating gives CASSQDGRATDTQYF.

This clonotype was detected ten times or more. The rearrangement joins TRBV29-1 to TRBJ2-2, with 8 bases aligning to TRBD1. Germline CDR1 is SQVTM and CDR2 is ANQGSEA. V was clipped by 1 base and J by 0 bases; unmatched bases: 1. The CDR3 totals 15 residues. The CDR3 region is CSVEGTGSNTGELFF. DNA for the CDR3: TGCAGCGTTGAAGGGACAGGGTCGAACACCGGGGAGCTGTTTTTT.